The clone carrying this T cell receptor (beta chain) showed up just a few times. What it binds is not known. This CDR3 spans 15 amino acids. V was pared by 8 bases and J by 2 bases, with 9 bases of the junction left unmatched. Germline CDR1 is MNHNS and CDR2 is SASEGT. This record belongs to a study of follicular helper T cells after annual influenza vaccination. Background on the study: Some donors were sampled over the 2013-2014, 2014-2015 and 2015-2016 vaccinations. Study-level results: Recurrent ICOS+CD38+ cTfh clonotypes included tetramer and AIM influenza-specific ones.

The assay was immunoSEQ multiplex PCR, and TCRdb's table has in-frame clones only and misses some. The table shows some 11,000 clones, with 70% to 85% occurring only once. Time point denoted: 2014-2015 season, pre-vaccination. The source was CXCR5- memory CD4+ T cells sorted from blood, collected on the day of influenza vaccination. The rearrangement links TRBV6-1 to TRBJ1-5; 7 bases map to TRBD1. This TCR was sampled from an adult who received the influenza vaccine. CDR3 nucleotide sequence: TGTGCCAGCGTACAGGGGCCTTTGGGCAATCAGCCCCAGCATTTT. Translated: CASVQGPLGNQPQHF.